This TCR beta chain came from a study of human T cells and chemical hapten exposure. Study-level information: In the sensitization step, 2% DPC was placed on about 2 cm by about 2 cm of upper inner arm skin. Each week of the roughly 24-week study, patients had diphenylcyclopropenone applied to the scalp.

This clonotype was detected many times. Time point defined: patch test 1, 2 weeks after DPC sensitization. Treatment reported: therapeutic diphenylcyclopropenone sensitization with weekly scalp DPC. Each patch test followed a blood draw. The authors' total RNA extraction used unfractionated whole blood. V was clipped by 5 bases and J by 1 base, with 8 bases between them. CDR3 size: 12 residues. CDR1 and CDR2 from the germline V gene are SQVTM and ANQGSEA. TCRdb independently ran MiXCR on the RACE reads; one entry per CDR3 protein. The table lists fewer than 130,000 distinct CDR3 sequences, around 10% of them singletons.

The receptor was derived from a woman in her thirties or forties with alopecia areata. Some clones in this sample may be carry-over from other donors' samples. This chain joins TRBV29-1 and TRBJ2-5; weak D call: TRBD2 (7 bases). The specimen was whole blood, collected in connection with sensitization to the hapten diphenylcyclopropenone (DPC). The CDR3 sequence is CSVRGAQETQYF. CDR3 nucleotide sequence: TGCAGCGTTCGGGGGGCCCAAGAGACCCAGTACTTC. The entire variable domain, with the rest obtained from reference TRBV29-1 and TRBJ2-5, is as follows: SAVISQKPSRDICQRGTSLTIQCQVDSQVTMMFWYRQQPGQSLTLIATANQGSEATYESGFVIDKFPISRPNLTFSTLTVSNMSPEDSSIYLCSVRGAQETQYFGPGTRLLVL.